This T cell receptor (beta chain) stems from a study of vaccination and CD4 T cells after COVID-19. Comment on this clonotype: Its antigen is not known.

With the Oncomine TCR Beta short-read assay, DNA from cultured CD4+ T cells was sequenced. MiXCR was run by TCRdb on the PCR reads, yielding one entry per CDR3 protein. The table records about 24,000 distinct CDR3 sequences, around two thirds of them present only once. Treatment described: roughly 10-day PBMC culture with coronavirus spike peptide pools or control peptides (ViraFEST assay). V lost 7 bases and J lost 5, with 22 bases in between. Germline-derived CDR1 and CDR2 are SGHTA and FQGNSA. The CDR3 is made up of 16 amino acids. Sequenced material: CD4+ T cells from blood, cultured in vitro. This chain links TRBV7-2 with TRBJ2-3; D not certain. This clonotype was sampled from a human donor who had recovered from COVID-19. The CDR3 loop reads CASNTRSAAHRDTQYF. The CDR3 DNA sequence: TGTGCCAGCAACACCCGCTCGGCGGCCCATCGAGATACGCAGTATTTT. The full variable domain, rest sourced from reference TRBV7-2 and TRBJ2-3, is GAGVSQSPSNKVTEKGKDVELRCDPISGHTALYWYRQSLGQGLEFLIYFQGNSAPDKSGLPSDRFSAERTGGSVSTLTIQRTQQEDSAVYLCASNTRSAAHRDTQYFGPGTRLTVL.